A selection of T cell receptor beta chains follows, all from one sample in a study of OX40 agonist ivuxolimab in advanced cancers. Only in-frame clones appear in the TCRdb table, and some are missing; sequencing was by immunoSEQ multiplex PCR. The sample consists of roughly 80,000 clones, approximately 90% of them appearing once. This specimen consisted of CD4+ or CD8+ T cells sorted from blood, obtained in a trial of the OX40 agonist ivuxolimab. All receptors derive from an adult with an advanced solid tumor such as melanoma, head and neck, liver or kidney cancer. Both conserved end residues are part of each CDR3.

J gene,V gene,CDR3 length,CDR3 protein
TRBJ2-3,TRBV29-1,14,CSGTWGGSTDTQYF
TRBJ1-4,TRBV30,14,CAWSPRSVSDKLFF
TRBJ2-5,TRBV20-1,9,CSAQAGKYF
TRBJ1-5,TRBV11-3,14,CASSPQGSLEPQHF
TRBJ2-7,TRBV7-3,15,CASSLGTGGGYEQYF
TRBJ2-5,TRBV7-9,15,CASSGHSGSGQTQYF
TRBJ2-7,TRBV7-2,13,CASSLVDRGRLYF
TRBJ1-4,TRBV5-1,14,CASRTGAANEKLFF
TRBJ2-5,TRBV28,14,CASSWAGTQETQYF
TRBJ1-3,TRBV9,14,CASSVGSLGNTIYF
TRBJ2-5,TRBV28,13,CASAAYPQETQYF
TRBJ1-5,TRBV7-2,15,CASSLAERGNQPQHF
TRBJ1-5,TRBV7-9,15,CASSMHAGVNQPQHF
TRBJ1-5,TRBV6-5,11,CASSSRQPQHF
TRBJ2-7,TRBV28,15,CASTHRGRGSYEQYF
TRBJ2-7,TRBV7-2,15,CASSLGGGRAYEQYF
TRBJ2-7,TRBV5-1,13,CASSLRTGSEQYF
TRBJ1-1,TRBV5-5,13,CASSDTVNTEAFF
TRBJ2-1,TRBV4-1,14,CASSQGQDYNEQFF
TRBJ2-3,TRBV28,14,CASRLAGGPHTQYF
TRBJ2-7,TRBV6-1,12,CASSDRIVSQYF
TRBJ2-1,TRBV20-1,10,CSTGSNEQFF
TRBJ1-2,TRBV28,12,CASNTQAGGYTF
TRBJ1-1,TRBV7-2,15,CASSFTGVMNTEAFF
TRBJ1-4,TRBV6-6,14,CASSILESNEKLFF
TRBJ1-1,TRBV12-5,15,CASGASWEMNTEAFF
TRBJ2-7,TRBV4-1,15,CASSQSPPGESEQYF
TRBJ1-5,TRBV6-1,12,CATSRVAQPQHF
TRBJ2-5,TRBV2,14,CASNRQRGGETQYF
TRBJ1-4,TRBV19,13,CASKTGFGEKLFF
TRBJ1-5,TRBV9,16,CASSALDGLSNQPQHF
TRBJ2-3,TRBV12-2,16,CASHENTGEGTDTQYF
TRBJ2-3,TRBV7-8,15,CASSPETSRRPIENF
TRBJ2-5,TRBV5-4,14,CASSLEVVQETQYF
TRBJ1-6,TRBV7-2,13,CASSLGYNSPLHF
TRBJ1-5,TRBV4-3,15,CASSQVVQGGQPQHF
TRBJ1-3,TRBV7-9,14,CASSLDRAGNTIYF
TRBJ2-7,TRBV12-5,13,CASGLRGSYEQYF